The next 14 T cell receptor beta chains were all read from a single sample in a study of T cells in Graves' hyperthyroidism and ophthalmopathy. It was RNA transcripts that yielded the amplified TCR beta CDR3 regions. First-round RT-PCR targeting the TCR CDR3 was performed with the HTBI primer set. Using its own MiXCR run on the multiplex PCR reads, TCRdb lists one record per CDR3 protein. This sample has roughly 700,000 distinct CDR3 sequences; around 15% occur once, and the top ten carry roughly 10%. The sequenced sample was blood. The receptors come from a woman under 30 with Graves' hyperthyroidism.

This clonotype was recorded many times. The rearrangement links TRBV20-1 to TRBJ2-4; D not resolved. V was cut by 3 bases and J by 4 bases, with 10 bases left in between. From germline, CDR1 is DFQATT and CDR2 SNEGSKA (reference sequence). The CDR3 sequence is 13 residues long. The CDR3 loop is CSARGLRKNIQYF. In DNA form, the CDR3 reads TGCAGTGCTAGGGGTTTGAGGAAAAACATTCAGTACTTC.

This clonotype was seen at least ten times. The gene calls are TRBV20-1 and TRBJ2-3, with D unresolved. Looked up from germline, CDR1 is DFQATT and CDR2 is SNEGSKA (reference sequence). V lost 6 bases and J lost 0, with 16 bases in between. The CDR3 length is 15 residues. The CDR3 here is CSAPYPGLSTDTQYF. The DNA for the CDR3 is TGCAGTGCCCCCTATCCGGGTCTCAGCACAGATACGCAGTATTTT.

Ten or more counts support this clonotype. This chain uses TRBV11-2 with TRBJ2-7; TRBD2 is a possible D gene (6 bases). V was clipped by 4 bases and J by 7 bases, with 17 bases between them. The germline V gene encodes CDR1 SGHAT and CDR2 FQNNGV. This CDR3 spans 14 amino acids. In DNA, the CDR3 is TGTGCCAGCAGCTCTTTGACGGGAGAAAGGGAGCAGTACTTC. Encoded protein: CASSSLTGEREQYF. The full variable domain, its missing parts supplied by reference TRBV11-2 and TRBJ2-7, is EAGVAQSPRYKIIEKRQSVAFWCNPISGHATLYWYQQILGQGPKLLIQFQNNGVVDDSQLPKDRFSAERLKGVDSTLKIQPAKLEDSAVYLCASSSLTGEREQYFGPGTRLTVT.

This clonotype was seen a few times. The rearrangement joins TRBV6-2 or TRBV6-3 to TRBJ1-1, with 9 bases that match TRBD1. Per the germline V gene, CDR1 is MNHEY and CDR2 is SVGEGT. V gave up 0 bases and J gave up 0 bases; unmatched junction bases: 2. The CDR3 is 16 residues long. CDR3 coding DNA: TGTGCCAGCAGTTACTCGGACAGGGGCCTGAACACTGAAGCTTTCTTT. It translates to CASSYSDRGLNTEAFF.

This clonotype was observed at least ten times. The V call is TRBV9, the J call TRBJ2-3, with D possibly TRBD2 on 6 matching bases. The CDR3 length is 14 residues. Germline CDR1 and CDR2: SGDLS and YYNGEE. The V gene lost 0 bases and the J gene lost 6 bases, with 11 bases spanning the gap. This CDR3 reads CASSVGGTRDTQYF. The CDR3 DNA reads as TGTGCCAGCAGCGTAGGCGGGACTCGGGATACGCAGTATTTT.

This chain uses TRBV13 with TRBJ1-4; tentatively, D is TRBD1 (5 bases). This CDR3 contains 14 residues. Germline V gene data show CDR1 as PRHDT and CDR2 as FYEKMQ (reference sequence). V gave up 4 bases and J gave up 1 base, with 7 bases separating them. CDR3 region: CASSSRGTNEKLFF. DNA of the CDR3: TGTGCCAGCAGCTCGAGGGGAACTAATGAAAAACTGTTTTTT.

V is TRBV28 and J is TRBJ2-3; D is ambiguous. Trimming pared 7 bases from V and 2 bases from J, leaving 13 bases between. This CDR3 region has 14 residues. In germline, CDR1 is MDHEN, CDR2 SYDVKM. The DNA of the CDR3 is TGTGCCAGCACCGTATCTAGTATCACAGATACGCAGTATTTT. Amino acids: CASTVSSITDTQYF.

This clonotype was seen a few times. The chain combines TRBV19 with TRBJ1-5; a possible D gene is TRBD1 (6 bases). CDR1 is LNHDA and CDR2 is SQIVND in the germline V gene (reference sequence). The CDR3 covers 12 residues. V shed 10 bases and J shed 5 bases, with 12 bases lying between them. The CDR3 is CATADSYQPQHF. The CDR3 DNA reads as TGTGCCACCGCGGACAGTTATCAGCCCCAGCATTTT.

This clonotype was recorded many times. The chain employs TRBV28 and TRBJ2-1, with TRBD2 as a possible D gene (6 bases). V dropped 6 bases and J dropped 8 bases, with 20 bases sitting between them. The CDR3 is made up of 15 amino acids. The germline gives CDR1 MDHEN, CDR2 SYDVKM. The CDR3 bases are TGTGCCAGCAGAGATACCGGGGGTTCCTTCCATGAGCAGTTCTTC. Its protein product is CASRDTGGSFHEQFF. The full variable domain, with the rest looked up from reference TRBV28 and TRBJ2-1, is DVKVTQSSRYLVKRTGEKVFLECVQDMDHENMFWYRQDPGLGLRLIYFSYDVKMKEKGDIPEGYSVSREKKERFSLILESASTNQTSMYLCASRDTGGSFHEQFFGPGTRLTVL.

The V call is TRBV11-3, the J call TRBJ2-2, with D unclear. Germline-derived CDR1 and CDR2 are SGHNT and YENEEA. V was clipped by 2 bases and J by 3 bases, with 10 bases between them. This CDR3 is built from 15 residues. CDR3: CASSLTVGYTGELFF. The CDR3, as DNA: TGTGCCAGCAGCTTAACTGTCGGATACACCGGGGAGCTGTTTTTT.

The CDR3 nucleotides are TGTGCCACGAGGAAGACGGGACAGACTAATGAAAAACTGTTTTTT. It yields the protein CATRKTGQTNEKLFF. The rearrangement joins TRBV19 to TRBJ1-4, with TRBD1 identical over 7 bases. From germline, CDR1 is LNHDA and CDR2 SQIVND (reference sequence). The CDR3 consists of 15 residues. The junction had 10 bases not matched to a gene; V was cut back by 10 bases and J by 2 bases.

This clonotype showed up just a few times. The chain links TRBV20-1 to TRBJ2-2, with 15 nucleotides matching TRBD2. Per the germline V gene, CDR1 is DFQATT and CDR2 is SNEGSKA (reference sequence). Trimming at V came to 3 bases and at J to 6 bases, leaving 14 bases not matched to a gene. This CDR3 has 19 residues. The CDR3 protein is CSARGGLAGGPRIAGELFF. The CDR3 DNA reads TGCAGTGCTAGGGGTGGACTAGCGGGAGGGCCCCGTATCGCCGGGGAGCTGTTTTTT.

Ten or more counts support this clonotype. The V gene is TRBV28, the J gene TRBJ2-4, with D hard to call. V was shortened by 2 bases and J by 1 base, with 9 bases between the two germline ends. The germline CDR1 and CDR2 sequences are MDHEN and SYDVKM. The length of the CDR3 is 15 residues. CDR3 DNA sequence: TGTGCCAGCAGTTTAACGGAGTTTGCCAAAAACATTCAGTACTTC. Amino acids: CASSLTEFAKNIQYF.

The CDR3 DNA is TGTGCCAGCATCCCACGGGGGTCCGGGGCCAACGTCCTGACTTTC. It codes for CASIPRGSGANVLTF. J is TRBJ2-6 and V is TRBV12-3 or TRBV12-4, with D possibly matching TRBD2 (6 bases). V was shortened by 7 bases and J by 4 bases, with 14 bases between the two germline ends. The CDR3 is 15 amino acids.